A single sample is the source of the 25 T cell receptor beta chains below, sequenced in a study of radiation and T cells in renal cell carcinoma. Repertoires were generated with immunoSEQ multiplex PCR, while TCRdb's copy carries only in-frame clones and drops some. The sample records just over 95,000 clones, less than 90% being singletons. This sample's time point: baseline pretreatment blood. This sample's treatment: 15 Gy SBRT to primary tumor, nephrectomy 4 weeks later. The material was blood, obtained from a patient whose treatment included radiotherapy and nephrectomy. The source is a man between 50 and 59 years old with renal cell carcinoma.

This clone occurred a few times. This rearrangement joins TRBV6-4 to TRBJ2-1; D perhaps matches TRBD2 (5 bases). This CDR3 is built from 12 residues. The V end was cut by 2 bases, the J end by 15 bases, with 14 bases between. Looked up from germline, CDR1 is MRHNA and CDR2 is SNTAGT. CDR3 in amino acids: CASSDLWGVPFF. CDR3 coding DNA: TGTGCCAGCAGTGACCTCTGGGGAGTTCCGTTCTTC.

This clone was seen a few times. The J gene is TRBJ2-3, the V gene TRBV13; 10 bases are shared with TRBD2. Germline-derived CDR1 and CDR2 are PRHDT and FYEKMQ (reference sequence). The CDR3 loop spans 16 amino acids. J was trimmed by 5 bases and V by 1 base; bases with no gene match: 6. This CDR3 is CASSLESSGRGDTQYF. The CDR3 nucleotides read TGTGCCAGCAGCTTAGAATCTAGCGGGAGAGGAGATACGCAGTATTTT.

The rearrangement links TRBV2 to TRBJ1-2; 9 nucleotides match TRBD1. The CDR3 totals 11 residues. V gave up 10 bases and J gave up 10 bases; unmatched junction bases: 7. CDR1 and CDR2 from the germline V gene are SNHLY and FYNNEI. Here the CDR3 DNA reads TGTGCCAAGACAGGGGGTGACCCCTACACCTTC. Translation gives CAKTGGDPYTF. Drawing the rest from reference TRBV2 and TRBJ1-2, the complete variable domain is EPEVTQTPSHQVTQMGQEVILRCVPISNHLYFYWYRQILGQKVEFLVSFYNNEISEKSEIFDDQFSVERPDGSNFTLKIRSTKLEDSAMYFCAKTGGDPYTFGSGTRLTVV.

The V call is TRBV28, the J call TRBJ2-7; 7 positions match TRBD1. The germline gives CDR1 MDHEN, CDR2 SYDVKM. The V gene end was trimmed by 6 bases and the J gene end by 3 bases; junction bases not matched to a gene: 11. There are 15 residues in the CDR3. CDR3 DNA: TGTGCCAGCAGCCCCGATACAGGGGTTGGCTACGAGCAGTACTTC. This translates into CASSPDTGVGYEQYF. The variable domain in full, completed from reference TRBV28 and TRBJ2-7, reads DVKVTQSSRYLVKRTGEKVFLECVQDMDHENMFWYRQDPGLGLRLIYFSYDVKMKEKGDIPEGYSVSREKKERFSLILESASTNQTSMYLCASSPDTGVGYEQYFGPGTRLTVT.

This clone was detected once. V and J are TRBV5-1 and TRBJ1-2; D not resolved. Germline CDR1 is SGHRS and CDR2 is YFSETQ. V lost 0 bases and J lost 4, with 19 bases in between. This CDR3 spans 17 amino acids. The CDR3 DNA reads as TGCGCCAGCAGCTTGGCGGGCCGTGCTCCGGCGGGCTATGGCTACACCTTC. As protein: CASSLAGRAPAGYGYTF.

The chain carries TRBV29-1 and TRBJ1-5, with D possibly being TRBD1 (5 bases). V was shortened by 5 bases and J by 3 bases, with 14 bases between the two germline ends. CDR1 SQVTM and CDR2 ANQGSEA come from the germline V gene. The CDR3 loop spans 14 amino acids. CDR3 region: CSVQVGRDNQPQHF. The DNA for the CDR3 is TGCAGCGTTCAGGTGGGACGAGACAATCAGCCCCAGCATTTT.

V and J are TRBV18 and TRBJ1-1; 9 bases agree with TRBD1. The CDR3 covers 18 residues. In germline, CDR1 is KGHSH, CDR2 LQKENI. V shed 5 bases, J shed 4 bases, and the junction held 17 bases outside the gene matches. CDR3 DNA sequence: TGTGCCAGCTCAACCTCTACGAGCCCCGGACAGGGGAGCACTGAAGCTTTCTTT. Translating gives CASSTSTSPGQGSTEAFF.

Only a few counts were recorded for this clone. V and J are TRBV1 and TRBJ1-1. TRBV1 is listed as a pseudogene. This CDR3 spans 15 amino acids. CDR3 region: CTSSQDTSVGTEAFF. The CDR3 nucleotides read TGCACCAGCAGCCAAGATACCTCGGTGGGCACTGAAGCTTTCTTT.

This chain uses TRBV5-1 with TRBJ2-5; 11 bases fit TRBD2. The CDR3 runs 16 residues. V was pared by 4 bases and J by 11 bases, with 16 bases of the junction left unmatched. Germline values: CDR1 SGHRS, CDR2 YFSETQ. The CDR3 sequence: CASSPGLAASLLEQYF. The CDR3 region has the DNA TGCGCCAGCAGCCCGGGACTAGCGGCTTCTTTATTGGAGCAGTACTTC.

This clone has only one observation. V gene TRBV7-2 combines with J gene TRBJ2-1, with 8 bases matching TRBD1. After removal of 4 bases from V and 4 bases from J, the junction contained 9 bases not matched to a gene. Germline-derived CDR1 and CDR2 are SGHTA and FQGNSA. The length of the CDR3 is 16 residues. The CDR3 DNA follows: TGTGCCAGCAGCTCTCCGGGACAGGTATTTTACAATGAGCAGTTCTTC. Its translation is CASSSPGQVFYNEQFF. Complete variable domain (other parts from reference TRBV7-2 and TRBJ2-1): GAGVSQSPSNKVTEKGKDVELRCDPISGHTALYWYRQSLGQGLEFLIYFQGNSAPDKSGLPSDRFSAERTGGSVSTLTIQRTQQEDSAVYLCASSSPGQVFYNEQFFGPGTRLTVL.

The chain uses TRBV5-1 and TRBJ1-1, with D hard to call. CDR1 and CDR2 (germline): SGHRS, YFSETQ. The V end was cut by 5 bases, the J end by 1 base, with 9 bases between. The CDR3 is 13 amino acids. CDR3 bases: TGCGCCAGCAGTCTAATGGCGAACACTGAAGCTTTCTTT. Amino acid sequence: CASSLMANTEAFF. Using reference TRBV5-1 and TRBJ1-1 for the parts outside the CDR3, the full variable domain is KAGVTQTPRYLIKTRGQQVTLSCSPISGHRSVSWYQQTPGQGLQFLFEYFSETQRNKGNFPGRFSGRQFSNSRSEMNVSTLELGDSALYLCASSLMANTEAFFGQGTRLTVV.

This clone came up once. The J gene is TRBJ1-1, the V gene TRBV7-9; 10 bases map to TRBD1. This CDR3 spans 13 amino acids. Germline V gene data show CDR1 as SEHNR and CDR2 as FQNEAQ (reference sequence). V gave up 4 bases and J gave up 5 bases; unmatched junction bases: 1. DNA of the CDR3: TGTGCCAGCAGCTGGACAGGGGGAACTGAAGCTTTCTTT. This sequence encodes CASSWTGGTEAFF.

The chain is built from TRBV18 and TRBJ2-2; TRBD1 agrees at 8 bases. The CDR3 has 15 residues. The V gene end was trimmed by 3 bases and the J gene end by 5 bases; junction bases not matched to a gene: 5. The germline CDR1 and CDR2 sequences are KGHSH and LQKENI. The CDR3 DNA reads as TGTGCCAGCTCACCTGTTCAGGGGGCGACCGGGGAGCTGTTTTTT. This sequence encodes CASSPVQGATGELFF.

The CDR3 region has the DNA TGTGCCAGCGGGGGCGTACCGAACACCGGGGAGCTGTTTTTT. Amino acids: CASGGVPNTGELFF. This chain links TRBV27 with TRBJ2-2; tentatively, D is TRBD1 (6 bases). The CDR3 consists of 14 residues. Trimming removed 8 bases at V and 0 bases at J, with 10 bases between. CDR1 and CDR2 from the germline V gene are MNHEY and SMNVEV (reference sequence).

The chain links TRBV29-1 to TRBJ1-1; 7 bases match TRBD1. CDR3 length: 10 amino acids. Germline V CDR1 and CDR2: SQVTM, ANQGSEA. Trimming removed 7 bases from V and 8 bases from J; junction bases left unmatched: 4. The CDR3 region has the DNA TGCAGCGCTTGGGACAGAGAAGCTTTCTTT. It encodes CSAWDREAFF.

The rearrangement uses TRBV6-5 and TRBJ1-2, with TRBD1 matching over 8 bases. Germline loops: CDR1 MNHEY, CDR2 SVGAGI. The CDR3 contains 15 residues. V lost 6 bases and J lost 6; bases outside the gene matches: 12. This CDR3 reads CASSQQGGASHGYTF. CDR3 DNA: TGTGCCAGCAGCCAACAGGGGGGCGCTTCACATGGCTACACCTTC.

V gene TRBV5-1 combines with J gene TRBJ2-3; TRBD1 aligns across 7 bases. The germline V gene has CDR1 SGHRS and CDR2 YFSETQ. The CDR3 totals 15 residues. J gave up 1 base and V 3 bases, and 5 bases lay outside the gene matches. Here the CDR3 DNA reads TGCGCCAGCAGCTGGACAGGAGTTCGCACAGATACGCAGTATTTT. Translation gives CASSWTGVRTDTQYF.

This clone has more than one count but fewer than ten. The genes are TRBV18 and TRBJ2-7; D ambiguous. Germline V gives CDR1 KGHSH, CDR2 LQKENI. V lost 3 bases and J 0 bases, leaving 9 bases between the germline ends. The CDR3 is made up of 14 amino acids. The CDR3 sequence: CASSPEHFSYEQYF. Written as DNA, the CDR3 is TGTGCCAGCTCACCGGAGCACTTCTCCTACGAGCAGTACTTC. Variable domain in full (rest from reference TRBV18 and TRBJ2-7): NAGVMQNPRHLVRRRGQEARLRCSPMKGHSHVYWYRQLPEEGLKFMVYLQKENIIDESGMPKERFSAEFPKEGPSILRIQQVVRGDSAAYFCASSPEHFSYEQYFGPGTRLTVT.

This chain connects TRBV7-3 to TRBJ2-2; 12 bases map to TRBD2. This CDR3 region has 20 residues. Per germline, CDR1 SGHTA and CDR2 FQGTGA. V lost 0 bases and J lost 2; bases outside the gene matches: 10. CDR3 protein: CASSLTRASGGAKNTGELFF. The CDR3 nucleotides read TGTGCCAGCAGCTTAACCCGCGCTAGCGGGGGGGCCAAAAACACCGGGGAGCTGTTTTTT.

In DNA form, the CDR3 reads TGTGCCAGCAGCCGCGCTTGGGGGGGCGGGTACGAGCAGTACTTC. It yields the protein CASSRAWGGGYEQYF. The chain links TRBV7-2 to TRBJ2-7; D perhaps matches TRBD2 (7 bases). This CDR3 contains 15 residues. From germline, CDR1 is SGHTA and CDR2 FQGNSA. Trimming took off 5 bases at V and 4 bases at J, with 18 bases between the two ends.

The V gene is TRBV30, the J gene TRBJ1-2; D unresolved. Deletions cut 1 base from V and 4 bases from J, with 13 bases between. CDR3 length equals 14 residues. Germline-derived CDR1 and CDR2 are GTSNPN and SVGIG (reference sequence). The CDR3 spells CAWSAARAGYGYTF. In DNA form, the CDR3 reads TGTGCCTGGAGTGCCGCCCGGGCAGGCTATGGCTACACCTTC.

The rearrangement uses TRBV19 and TRBJ2-6; the D gene could be TRBD1 or TRBD2 (5 bases each). CDR3 length equals 15 residues. Germline values: CDR1 LNHDA, CDR2 SQIVND (reference sequence). The V end lost 3 bases, the J end lost 0 bases, and 6 bases lay between the germline ends. The DNA of the CDR3 is TGTGCCAGTAGTATTGGGGGCTCTGGGGCCAACGTCCTGACTTTC. This translates into CASSIGGSGANVLTF. The variable domain in full, with the rest retrieved from reference TRBV19 and TRBJ2-6, is DGGITQSPKYLFRKEGQNVTLSCEQNLNHDAMYWYRQDPGQGLRLIYYSQIVNDFQKGDIAEGYSVSREKKESFPLTVTSAQKNPTAFYLCASSIGGSGANVLTFGAGSRLTVL.

The chain recombines TRBV13 with TRBJ1-1; D not certain. The CDR3 is made up of 13 amino acids. Per the germline V gene, CDR1 is PRHDT and CDR2 is FYEKMQ (reference sequence). Trimming left V 1 base short and J 1 base short, with 4 bases between. The CDR3 spells CASSLDRNTEAFF. The CDR3 DNA is TGTGCCAGCAGCTTAGATAGGAACACTGAAGCTTTCTTT.

The chain combines TRBV5-4 with TRBJ1-2; TRBD1 agrees at 10 bases. The J segment lost 8 bases and the V segment lost 0 bases, leaving 4 bases of the junction unmatched. Germline V gene sequence: CDR1 SGHNT, CDR2 YYREEE (reference sequence). The CDR3 loop spans 14 amino acids. The CDR3 DNA reads TGTGCCAGCAGCTTGGGACAGGGGGCGGGAGGCTACACCTTC. Translated: CASSLGQGAGGYTF.

The chain employs TRBV4-1 and TRBJ2-3, with 9 bases that match TRBD1. The CDR3 contains 17 residues. Looked up from germline, CDR1 is MGHRA and CDR2 is YSYEKL. V lost 4 bases to trimming and J lost 4 bases; unmatched junction nucleotides: 12. For the CDR3, the DNA is TGCGCCAGCAGCCTTATACTTCCGGGACAGGGCGCAGATACGCAGTATTTT. It encodes CASSLILPGQGADTQYF.